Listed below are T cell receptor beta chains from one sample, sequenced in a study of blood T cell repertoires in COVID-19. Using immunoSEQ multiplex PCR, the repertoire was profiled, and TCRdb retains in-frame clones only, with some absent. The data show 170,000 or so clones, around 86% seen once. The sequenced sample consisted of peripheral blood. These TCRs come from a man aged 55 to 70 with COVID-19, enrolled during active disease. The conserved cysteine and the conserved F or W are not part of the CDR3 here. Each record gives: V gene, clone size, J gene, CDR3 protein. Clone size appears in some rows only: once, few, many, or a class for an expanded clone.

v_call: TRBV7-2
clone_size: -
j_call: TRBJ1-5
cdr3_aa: ASSSGQGNQPQH

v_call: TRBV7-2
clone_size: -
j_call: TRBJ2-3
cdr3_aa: ASSLMVAGGADTQY

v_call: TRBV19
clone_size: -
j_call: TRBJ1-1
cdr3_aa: ASSIEDRAGAEAF

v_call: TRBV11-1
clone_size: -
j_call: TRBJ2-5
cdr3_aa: ASTRGVTETQY

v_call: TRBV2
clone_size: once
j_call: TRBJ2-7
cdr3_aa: ASTSGGISYEQY

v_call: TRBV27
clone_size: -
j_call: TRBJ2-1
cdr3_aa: ASSILSGRGLDEQF

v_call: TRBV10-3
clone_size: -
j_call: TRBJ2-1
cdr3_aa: AISEGSLNSYNEQF

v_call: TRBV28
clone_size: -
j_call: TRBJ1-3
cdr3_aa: ASSSPGGLGNTIY

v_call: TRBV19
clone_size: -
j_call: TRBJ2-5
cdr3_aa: ASSMLGTGTQETQY

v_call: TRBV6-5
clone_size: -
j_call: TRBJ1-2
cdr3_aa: ASAKGNYGYT

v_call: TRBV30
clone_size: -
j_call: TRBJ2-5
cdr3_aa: AWSVQGTETQY

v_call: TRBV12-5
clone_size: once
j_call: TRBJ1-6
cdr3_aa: ASGLVLGQGARYNSPLH

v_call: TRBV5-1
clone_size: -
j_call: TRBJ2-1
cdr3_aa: ASSLPTGTGGFDEQF

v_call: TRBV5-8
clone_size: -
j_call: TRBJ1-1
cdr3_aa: ASSLDGAGRRVSEAF

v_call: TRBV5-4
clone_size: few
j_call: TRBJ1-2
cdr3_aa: ASSPSEVQMISNGYT

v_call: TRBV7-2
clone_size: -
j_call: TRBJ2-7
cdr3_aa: ASSLLAGLGEQY

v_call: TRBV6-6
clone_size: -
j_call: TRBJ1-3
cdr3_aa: ASRPTGLSGNTIY

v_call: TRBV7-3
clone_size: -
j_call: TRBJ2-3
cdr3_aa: ASSLAGTTDTQY

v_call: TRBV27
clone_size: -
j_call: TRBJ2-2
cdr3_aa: ASTRAANLNTGELF

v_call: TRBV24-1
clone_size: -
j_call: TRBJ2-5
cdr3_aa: ATSDSSSGEETQY

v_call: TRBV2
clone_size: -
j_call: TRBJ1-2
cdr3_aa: ASLRTGVGYGYT

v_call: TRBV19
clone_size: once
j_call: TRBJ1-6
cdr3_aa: ASSADRVDNSPLH

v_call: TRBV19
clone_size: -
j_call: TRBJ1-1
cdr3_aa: ASSIGGQGAMNTEAF

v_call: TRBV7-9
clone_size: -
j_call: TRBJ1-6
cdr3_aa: ASSVQGGGSPLH

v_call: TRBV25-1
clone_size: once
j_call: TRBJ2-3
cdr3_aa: ASQEAGEADTQY

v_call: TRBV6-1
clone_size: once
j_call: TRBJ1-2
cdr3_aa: ASSEGGQPGYT

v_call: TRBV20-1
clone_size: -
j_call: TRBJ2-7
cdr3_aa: SASSQGGFYEQY

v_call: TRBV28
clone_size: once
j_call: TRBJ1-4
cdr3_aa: ASREANEKLF